This is a list of T cell receptor beta chains from one sample in a study of blood T cell repertoires in COVID-19. Only in-frame clones appear in the TCRdb table, and some are missing; sequencing was by immunoSEQ multiplex PCR. Among 650,000 to 800,000 clones listed, 85% to 90% were seen once. The sample taken for sequencing was peripheral blood. The receptors shown here come from a young woman with acute or convalescent COVID-19. CDR3s include the opening cysteine and the closing phenylalanine or tryptophan. Fields, in order: V gene, J gene, CDR3 protein.

v_call: TRBV5-6
j_call: TRBJ2-7
cdr3_aa: CASSQPPGFYEQYF

v_call: TRBV15
j_call: TRBJ1-1
cdr3_aa: CATWGQTGGAAGAFF

v_call: TRBV10-3
j_call: TRBJ1-6
cdr3_aa: CAISARESPLHF

v_call: TRBV6-5
j_call: TRBJ1-4
cdr3_aa: CASSPAGAEKLFF

v_call: TRBV18
j_call: TRBJ1-1
cdr3_aa: CASSHRTKAGAFF

v_call: TRBV18
j_call: TRBJ2-7
cdr3_aa: CASSPERTGRQYF

v_call: TRBV19
j_call: TRBJ1-1
cdr3_aa: CASGTTMNTEAFF

v_call: TRBV9
j_call: TRBJ1-3
cdr3_aa: CASLPGHSISSGNTIYF

v_call: TRBV29-1
j_call: TRBJ2-2
cdr3_aa: CSVAGTSGGTNTGELFF

v_call: TRBV5-4
j_call: TRBJ2-1
cdr3_aa: CASSLDALAGHYLINEQFF

v_call: TRBV21-1
j_call: TRBJ1-5
cdr3_aa: CASSIPPGGPWGNQPQHF

v_call: TRBV10-3
j_call: TRBJ1-4
cdr3_aa: CAVGRGGDNEKLFF

v_call: TRBV6-2/TRBV6-3
j_call: TRBJ2-1
cdr3_aa: CASSYRTSGPNSYNEQFF

v_call: TRBV5-4
j_call: TRBJ1-1
cdr3_aa: CASSLLGSNTEAFF

v_call: TRBV30
j_call: TRBJ2-7
cdr3_aa: CAWSQPGQGDEQYF

v_call: TRBV7-8
j_call: TRBJ2-2
cdr3_aa: CASRSTAGTPNTGELFF

v_call: TRBV14
j_call: TRBJ1-2
cdr3_aa: CASSQQGRQNYGYTF

v_call: TRBV24-1
j_call: TRBJ2-7
cdr3_aa: CATSDFSGNEQYF

v_call: TRBV24-1
j_call: TRBJ2-3
cdr3_aa: CATSDPRTGDFADTQYF

v_call: TRBV9
j_call: TRBJ1-2
cdr3_aa: CASSVVENNGYTF

v_call: TRBV29-1
j_call: TRBJ1-5
cdr3_aa: CSVGDQPQHF

v_call: TRBV9
j_call: TRBJ1-4
cdr3_aa: CASSVGGHPNEKLFF

v_call: TRBV6-4
j_call: TRBJ2-3
cdr3_aa: CASTATSGSTDTQYF

v_call: TRBV24-1
j_call: TRBJ1-2
cdr3_aa: CATSDSSGYPYGYTF

v_call: TRBV29-1
j_call: TRBJ1-2
cdr3_aa: CSIPGVGARGYTF

v_call: TRBV5-1
j_call: TRBJ1-2
cdr3_aa: CASSWEQVTGYTF

v_call: TRBV7-2
j_call: TRBJ1-1
cdr3_aa: CASSLTGSGTEAFF

v_call: TRBV6-2/TRBV6-3
j_call: TRBJ2-3
cdr3_aa: CASSYGEPDTQYF

v_call: TRBV4-1
j_call: TRBJ1-2
cdr3_aa: CASSRTGLGYGYTF

v_call: TRBV5-1
j_call: TRBJ2-7
cdr3_aa: CASRPGQGRTYEQYF

v_call: TRBV11-2
j_call: TRBJ2-1
cdr3_aa: CASSSGLAGGSYNEQFF

v_call: TRBV18
j_call: TRBJ2-2
cdr3_aa: CASSLTTSGAGELFF

v_call: TRBV6-6
j_call: TRBJ1-5
cdr3_aa: CASSSTGTNQPQHF

v_call: TRBV4-3
j_call: TRBJ1-2
cdr3_aa: CASSQGLGEWAYGYTF

v_call: TRBV7-6
j_call: TRBJ1-4
cdr3_aa: CASSLFGQGDNEKLFF

v_call: TRBV19
j_call: TRBJ2-2
cdr3_aa: CASSLQGAGELFF

v_call: TRBV24-1
j_call: TRBJ2-3
cdr3_aa: CATSDFGSGGRTDTQYF

v_call: TRBV9
j_call: TRBJ2-3
cdr3_aa: CASSVRDRYTDTQYF

v_call: TRBV6-5
j_call: TRBJ1-4
cdr3_aa: CATDRDEKLFF

v_call: TRBV14
j_call: TRBJ1-2
cdr3_aa: CASSQFRDRGTTNYGYTF

v_call: TRBV28
j_call: TRBJ2-6
cdr3_aa: CASSLSGGGNVLTF

v_call: TRBV29-1
j_call: TRBJ1-2
cdr3_aa: CSVEARGRSYGYTF

v_call: TRBV7-2
j_call: TRBJ2-1
cdr3_aa: CASSGLAGDTYNEQFF

v_call: TRBV10-3
j_call: TRBJ1-4
cdr3_aa: CAISAHQTGRREKLFF

v_call: TRBV5-6
j_call: TRBJ2-1
cdr3_aa: CASSPGTGGSVEFF

v_call: TRBV6-5
j_call: TRBJ1-2
cdr3_aa: CASSSVDGYTF